These 20 T cell receptor beta chains share one sample of origin, sequenced in a study of cytomegalovirus exposure and HLA in healthy donors. The PCR employed 60 Vbeta primers together with 13 Jbeta primers. Produced via immunoSEQ multiplex PCR; TCRdb's table is partial and in-frame only. The top ten clones hold 3% of a sample with around 120,000 clones, around 10% of them seen once. The sequenced material came from PBMCs. These receptors all come from a young man in good health and CMV-seronegative.

This clone was detected a few times. This chain connects TRBV6-5 to TRBJ2-7, with D perhaps matching TRBD1 (5 bases). The CDR3 extends over 14 amino acids. Trimming pared 7 bases from V and 0 bases from J, leaving 13 bases between. Germline assignment: CDR1 MNHEY and CDR2 SVGAGI. Written as DNA, the CDR3 is TGTGCCAGCAAGCCAAGGGGAAGCTCCTACGAGCAGTACTTC. This encodes CASKPRGSSYEQYF.

In its sample, this clone was seen a few times. The rearrangement uses TRBV5-1 and TRBJ1-2; D gene uncertain. Germline values: CDR1 SGHRS, CDR2 YFSETQ. The CDR3 contains 11 residues. The V gene lost 3 bases and the J gene lost 6 bases, with 6 bases spanning the gap. CDR3 DNA sequence: TGCGCCAGCAGCTCCACTGATGGCTACACCTTC. Encoded protein: CASSSTDGYTF. The full variable domain, completed using reference TRBV5-1 and TRBJ1-2, is KAGVTQTPRYLIKTRGQQVTLSCSPISGHRSVSWYQQTPGQGLQFLFEYFSETQRNKGNFPGRFSGRQFSNSRSEMNVSTLELGDSALYLCASSSTDGYTFGSGTRLTVV.

Only a few counts were recorded for this clone. The genes are TRBV5-6 and TRBJ2-5; 13 bases match TRBD2. Germline V gene sequence: CDR1 SGHDT, CDR2 YYEEEE. V was pared by 4 bases and J by 4 bases, with 7 bases of the junction left unmatched. The CDR3 has 16 amino acids. CDR3 residues: CASSPRTSGGGETQYF. The CDR3 bases are TGTGCCAGCAGCCCGAGGACTAGCGGGGGTGGAGAGACCCAGTACTTC.

This chain joins TRBV19 and TRBJ2-2, with D uncertain. Trimming removed 7 bases at V and 2 bases at J, with 11 bases between. The CDR3 totals 14 residues. Germline V CDR1 and CDR2: LNHDA, SQIVND (reference sequence). The CDR3: CASIDSINTGELFF. The DNA for the CDR3 is TGTGCCAGTATCGACTCCATTAACACCGGGGAGCTGTTTTTT.

CDR3 amino acids: CASSLSDGYTF. The CDR3 nucleotides read TGTGCCAGCAGTTTATCGGATGGCTACACCTTC. This chain links TRBV28 with TRBJ1-2; D is ambiguous. Germline loops: CDR1 MDHEN, CDR2 SYDVKM. CDR3 length: 11 amino acids. The germline V and J ends were trimmed by 1 base and 6 bases, with 3 bases remaining between them.

This clone has only a few counts. V gene TRBV6-1 combines with J gene TRBJ1-1; D call uncertain. The CDR3 length is 11 residues. Germline loops: CDR1 MNHNS, CDR2 SASEGT. Between the trimmed V and J ends, which lost 4 bases and 7 bases, there was a span of 7 bases. The CDR3 reads CASSGPLEAFF. CDR3 DNA sequence: TGTGCCAGCAGTGGGCCTCTTGAAGCTTTCTTT.

This clone was counted only a few times. V usage is TRBV2 and J usage is TRBJ1-5; TRBD1 aligns across 7 bases. Germline CDR1 and CDR2: SNHLY and FYNNEI. The CDR3 sequence is 15 residues long. V dropped 6 bases and J dropped 2; count of bases not matched to a gene: 7. CDR3 sequence reads: CASSDDRVGNQPQHF. The CDR3 DNA follows: TGTGCCAGCAGCGACGACAGGGTAGGCAATCAGCCCCAGCATTTT.

This clone has only a few counts. The rearrangement joins TRBV9 to TRBJ1-2, with D possibly TRBD1 on 6 matching bases. Trimming stripped 4 bases from V and 4 bases from J, with 14 bases between. The length of the CDR3 is 14 residues. The germline CDR1 and CDR2 sequences are SGDLS and YYNGEE. For the CDR3, the DNA is TGTGCCAGCAGCCCCTCCGGGACAAGCTATGGCTACACCTTC. It is translated as CASSPSGTSYGYTF.

The V and J genes are TRBV7-8 and TRBJ2-3, with D tentatively TRBD2 (6 bases). V lost 3 bases and J 1 base, leaving 14 bases between the germline ends. The length of the CDR3 is 16 residues. Per the germline V gene, CDR1 is SGHVS and CDR2 is FQNEAQ. CDR3 bases: TGTGCCAGCAGCTTGACCTCGGGACTTCGCACAGATACGCAGTATTTT. Protein sequence: CASSLTSGLRTDTQYF. The full variable domain, its missing parts supplied by reference TRBV7-8 and TRBJ2-3, is GAGVSQSPRYKVAKRGQDVALRCDPISGHVSLFWYQQALGQGPEFLTYFQNEAQLDKSGLPSDRFFAERPEGSVSTLKIQRTQQEDSAVYLCASSLTSGLRTDTQYFGPGTRLTVL.

This sequence joins TRBV30 and TRBJ2-2; tentatively, D is TRBD2 (6 bases). The V end was cut by 1 base, the J end by 1 base, with 7 bases between. Germline lookup yields CDR1 GTSNPN and CDR2 SVGIG (reference sequence). This CDR3 has 14 amino acids. CDR3 sequence: CAWSGGVNTGELFF. The CDR3 nucleotides read TGTGCCTGGAGTGGCGGGGTGAACACCGGGGAGCTGTTTTTT.

This clone has a count of ten or more. The chain links TRBV6-4 to TRBJ2-1; 8 nucleotides match TRBD2. The CDR3 has 15 amino acids. Germline CDR1 is MRHNA and CDR2 is SNTAGT. The V and J ends lost 3 bases and 3 bases, in that order; junction bases with no gene match: 4. In DNA, the CDR3 is TGTGCCAGCAGTGAACGGAGCGGGGGCTACAATGAGCAGTTCTTC. Protein product: CASSERSGGYNEQFF.

V is TRBV12-5 and J is TRBJ2-6; 10 bases line up with TRBD2. The germline V gene encodes CDR1 LGHNT and CDR2 FRNRAP. Unmatched junction bases numbered 7, after V lost 2 bases and J lost 6 bases. The CDR3 contains 17 residues. CDR3 residues: CASGLLPGTSEANVLTF. As DNA, the CDR3 is TGTGCTAGTGGTTTGTTACCCGGGACTAGCGAGGCCAACGTCCTGACTTTC. Drawing the rest from reference TRBV12-5 and TRBJ2-6, the complete variable domain is DARVTQTPRHKVTEMGQEVTMRCQPILGHNTVFWYRQTMMQGLELLAYFRNRAPLDDSGMPKDRFSAEMPDATLATLKIQPSEPRDSAVYFCASGLLPGTSEANVLTFGAGSRLTVL.

The chain is built from TRBV29-1 and TRBJ1-1; D perhaps matches TRBD1 (5 bases). V was cut by 3 bases and J by 2 bases, with 13 bases left in between. CDR1 SQVTM and CDR2 ANQGSEA come from the germline V gene. The CDR3 has 14 amino acids. The CDR3 nucleotides read TGCAGCGTTGAGGTGGCAGGGCATAACACTGAAGCTTTCTTT. It yields the protein CSVEVAGHNTEAFF.

The sample holds a few counts of this clone. The J gene is TRBJ1-1, the V gene TRBV5-1; D gene ambiguous. CDR3 length equals 14 residues. Germline CDR1 SGHRS, CDR2 YFSETQ. The V end lost 0 bases, the J end lost 5 bases, and 11 bases lay between the germline ends. DNA of the CDR3: TGCGCCAGCAGCTTGGTCCCCACGGGGACTGAAGCTTTCTTT. Residues: CASSLVPTGTEAFF.

This clone has a handful of counts. CDR3 in amino acids: CASRATGGSGFTDTQYF. The CDR3 nucleotides read TGTGCCAGCAGGGCGACAGGGGGCAGTGGGTTCACAGATACGCAGTATTTT. This chain uses TRBV28 with TRBJ2-3; TRBD1 matches 10 bases. The CDR3 loop spans 17 amino acids. After removal of 6 bases from V and 2 bases from J, the junction contained 11 bases not matched to a gene. Germline-derived CDR1 and CDR2 are MDHEN and SYDVKM.

The chain joins TRBV19 to TRBJ2-5; possible D gene TRBD2, 6 bases. V lost 6 bases and J lost 4, with 18 bases in between. Germline V lookup: CDR1 LNHDA, CDR2 SQIVND (reference sequence). The CDR3 runs to 15 residues. In DNA form, the CDR3 reads TGTGCCAGTAGAGTCGGGCAGGGAGGTCGAGAGACCCAGTACTTC. It codes for CASRVGQGGRETQYF.

This clone occurred a few times. V gene TRBV25-1 combines with J gene TRBJ2-7, with D perhaps TRBD1 (6 bases). V was pared by 8 bases and J by 2 bases, with 13 bases between. The CDR3 extends over 13 amino acids. Germline CDR1 and CDR2: MGHDK and SYGVNS. The CDR3 DNA sequence: TGTGCCAGCCGGACAGAAACCACCTACGAGCAGTACTTC. Translated, it gives CASRTETTYEQYF.

This clone was seen a handful of times. The chain carries TRBV10-1 and TRBJ2-7; 11 positions agree with TRBD2. V shed 6 bases, J shed 2 bases, and the junction held 27 bases outside the gene matches. This CDR3 comprises 22 residues. The germline V gene encodes CDR1 WNHNN and CDR2 SYGVQD (reference sequence). CDR3 residues: CASRLGTGIHLRLAGRTYEQYF. CDR3 sequence (DNA): TGCGCCAGCAGACTTGGGACAGGGATACACTTACGACTAGCGGGGAGGACCTACGAGCAGTACTTC.

Comments on this clone: This sample also contains other DNA sequences that code for the same CDR3. This chain uses TRBV15 with TRBJ1-5; 10 nucleotides agree with TRBD1. CDR1 LNHNV and CDR2 YYDKDF come from the germline V gene (reference sequence). The junction had 3 bases not matched to a gene; V was cut back by 2 bases and J by 5 bases. The CDR3 is made up of 15 amino acids. Written as DNA, the CDR3 is TGTGCCACCAGCAGACTGGGACAGGGGTATCAGCCCCAGCATTTT. Protein: CATSRLGQGYQPQHF.

This clone has just a few counts. The chain carries TRBV28 and TRBJ1-4; 9 nucleotides align to TRBD1. This CDR3 is 16 amino acids long. Germline V gene lookup returns CDR1 MDHEN and CDR2 SYDVKM. The junction had 10 bases not matched to a gene; V was cut back by 6 bases and J by 5 bases. This CDR3 reads CASSSPRQGGNEKLFF. The CDR3 region has the DNA TGTGCCAGCAGCTCCCCCAGACAGGGGGGAAATGAAAAACTGTTTTTT.